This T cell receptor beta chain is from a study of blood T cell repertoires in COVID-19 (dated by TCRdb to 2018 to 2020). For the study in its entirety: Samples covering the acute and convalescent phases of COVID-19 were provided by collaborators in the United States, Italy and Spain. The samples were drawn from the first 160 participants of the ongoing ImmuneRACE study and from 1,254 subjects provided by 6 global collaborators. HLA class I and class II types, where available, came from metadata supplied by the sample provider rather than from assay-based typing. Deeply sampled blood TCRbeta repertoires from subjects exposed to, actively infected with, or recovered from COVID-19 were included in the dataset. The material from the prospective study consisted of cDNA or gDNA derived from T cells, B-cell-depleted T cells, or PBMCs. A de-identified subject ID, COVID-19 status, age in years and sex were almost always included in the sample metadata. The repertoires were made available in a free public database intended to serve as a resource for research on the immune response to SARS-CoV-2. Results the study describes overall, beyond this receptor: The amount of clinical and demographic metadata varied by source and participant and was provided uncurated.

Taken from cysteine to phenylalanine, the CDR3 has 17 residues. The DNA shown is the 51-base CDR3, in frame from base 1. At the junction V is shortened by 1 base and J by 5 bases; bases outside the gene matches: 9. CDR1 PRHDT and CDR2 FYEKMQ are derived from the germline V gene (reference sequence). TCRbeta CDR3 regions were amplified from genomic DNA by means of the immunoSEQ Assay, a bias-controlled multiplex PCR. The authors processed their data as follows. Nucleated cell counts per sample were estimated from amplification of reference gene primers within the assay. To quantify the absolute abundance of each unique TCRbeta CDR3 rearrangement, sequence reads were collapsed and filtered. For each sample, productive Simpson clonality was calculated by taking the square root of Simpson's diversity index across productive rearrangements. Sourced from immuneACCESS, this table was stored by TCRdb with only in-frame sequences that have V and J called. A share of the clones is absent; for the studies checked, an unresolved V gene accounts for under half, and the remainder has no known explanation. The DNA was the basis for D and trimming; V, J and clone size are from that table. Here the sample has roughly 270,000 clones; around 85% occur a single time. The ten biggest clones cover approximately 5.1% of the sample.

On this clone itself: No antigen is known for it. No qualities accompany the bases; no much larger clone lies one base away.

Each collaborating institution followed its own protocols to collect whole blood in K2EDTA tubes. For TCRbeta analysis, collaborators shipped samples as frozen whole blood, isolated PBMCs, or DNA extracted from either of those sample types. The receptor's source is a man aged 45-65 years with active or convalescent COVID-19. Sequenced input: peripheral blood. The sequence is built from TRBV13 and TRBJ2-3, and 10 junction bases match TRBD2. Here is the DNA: TGTGCCAGCAGCTTAGTTCCTAGCGGGAGTGGGGGAGATACGCAGTATTTT. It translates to CASSLVPSGSGGDTQYF. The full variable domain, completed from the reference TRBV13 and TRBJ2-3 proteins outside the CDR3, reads AAGVIQSPRHLIKEKRETATLKCYPIPRHDTVYWYQQGPGQDPQFLISFYEKMQSDKGSIPDRFSAQQFSDYHSELNMSSLELGDSALYFCASSLVPSGSGGDTQYFGPGTRLTVL.